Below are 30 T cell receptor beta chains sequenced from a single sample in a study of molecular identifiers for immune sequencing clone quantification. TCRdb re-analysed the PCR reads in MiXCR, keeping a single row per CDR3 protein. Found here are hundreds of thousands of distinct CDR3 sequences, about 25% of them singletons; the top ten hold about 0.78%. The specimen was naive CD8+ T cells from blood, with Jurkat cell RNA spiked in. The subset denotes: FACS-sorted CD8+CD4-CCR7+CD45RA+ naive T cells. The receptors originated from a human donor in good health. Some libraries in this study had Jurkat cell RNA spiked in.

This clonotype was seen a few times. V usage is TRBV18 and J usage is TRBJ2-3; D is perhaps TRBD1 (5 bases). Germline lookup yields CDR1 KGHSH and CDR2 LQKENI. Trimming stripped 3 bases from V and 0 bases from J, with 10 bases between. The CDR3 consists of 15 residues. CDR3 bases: TGTGCCAGCTCACCCGAGACAGTTAGCACAGATACGCAGTATTTT. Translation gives CASSPETVSTDTQYF.

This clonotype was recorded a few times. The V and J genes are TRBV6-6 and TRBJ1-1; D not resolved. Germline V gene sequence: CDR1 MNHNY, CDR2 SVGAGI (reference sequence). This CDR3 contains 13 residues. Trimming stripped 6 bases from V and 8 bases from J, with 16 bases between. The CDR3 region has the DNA TGTGCCAGCAGCCCCGACGTAGCTACGGAAGCTTTCTTT. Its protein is CASSPDVATEAFF.

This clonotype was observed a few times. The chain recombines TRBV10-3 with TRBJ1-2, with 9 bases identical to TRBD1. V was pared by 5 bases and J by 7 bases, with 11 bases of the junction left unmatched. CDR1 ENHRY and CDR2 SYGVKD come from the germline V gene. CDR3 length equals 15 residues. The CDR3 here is CAISITGTGYLGYTF. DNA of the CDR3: TGTGCCATCAGTATAACCGGGACAGGGTATCTTGGCTACACCTTC.

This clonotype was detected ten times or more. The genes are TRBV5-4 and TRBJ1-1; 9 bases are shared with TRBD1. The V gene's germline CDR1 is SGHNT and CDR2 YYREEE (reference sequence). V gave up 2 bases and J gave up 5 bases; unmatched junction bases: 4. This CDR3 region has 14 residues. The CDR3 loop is CASSLQGAGTEAFF. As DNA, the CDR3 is TGTGCCAGCAGCTTACAGGGGGCAGGGACTGAAGCTTTCTTT.

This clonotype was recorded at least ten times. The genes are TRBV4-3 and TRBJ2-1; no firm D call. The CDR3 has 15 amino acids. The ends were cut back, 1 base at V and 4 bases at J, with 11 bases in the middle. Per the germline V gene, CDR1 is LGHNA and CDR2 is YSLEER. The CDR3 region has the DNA TGCGCCAGCAGCCAAGGCAAGTTGGGGTACAATGAGCAGTTCTTC. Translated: CASSQGKLGYNEQFF.

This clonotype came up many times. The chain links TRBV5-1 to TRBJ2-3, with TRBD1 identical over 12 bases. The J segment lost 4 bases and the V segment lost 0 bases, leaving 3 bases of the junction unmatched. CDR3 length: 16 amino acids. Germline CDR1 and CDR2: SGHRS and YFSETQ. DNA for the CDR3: TGCGCCAGCAGCTTGGAGGGACAGGGGGCGGCAGATACGCAGTATTTT. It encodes CASSLEGQGAADTQYF. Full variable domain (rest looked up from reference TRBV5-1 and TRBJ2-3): KAGVTQTPRYLIKTRGQQVTLSCSPISGHRSVSWYQQTPGQGLQFLFEYFSETQRNKGNFPGRFSGRQFSNSRSEMNVSTLELGDSALYLCASSLEGQGAADTQYFGPGTRLTVL.

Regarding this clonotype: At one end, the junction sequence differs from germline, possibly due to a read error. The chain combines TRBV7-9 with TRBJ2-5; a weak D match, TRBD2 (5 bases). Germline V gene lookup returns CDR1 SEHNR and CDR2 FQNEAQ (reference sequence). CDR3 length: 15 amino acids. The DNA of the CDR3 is TGTGCCAGCAGCTCCATGGTGGACTGGGGAGAGGCCCAGTACTTC. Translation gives CASSSMVDWGEAQYF.

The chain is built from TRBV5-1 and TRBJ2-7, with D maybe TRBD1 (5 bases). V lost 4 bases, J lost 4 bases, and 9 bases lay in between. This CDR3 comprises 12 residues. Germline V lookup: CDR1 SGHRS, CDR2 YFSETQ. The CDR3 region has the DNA TGCGCCAGCAGCACGGACATTTACGAGCAGTACTTC. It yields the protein CASSTDIYEQYF.

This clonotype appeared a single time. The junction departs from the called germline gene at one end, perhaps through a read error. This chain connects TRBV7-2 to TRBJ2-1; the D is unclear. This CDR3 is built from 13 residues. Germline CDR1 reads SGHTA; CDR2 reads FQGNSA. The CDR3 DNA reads TGTGCCGGCAGCCCGTCTGGAGTAAATGAGCAGTTCTTC. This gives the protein CAGSPSGVNEQFF.

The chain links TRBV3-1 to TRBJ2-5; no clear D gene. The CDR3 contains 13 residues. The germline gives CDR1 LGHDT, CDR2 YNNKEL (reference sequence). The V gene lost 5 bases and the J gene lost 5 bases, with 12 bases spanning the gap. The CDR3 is CASSTILRETQYF. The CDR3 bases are TGTGCCAGCAGCACGATCCTAAGGGAGACCCAGTACTTC.

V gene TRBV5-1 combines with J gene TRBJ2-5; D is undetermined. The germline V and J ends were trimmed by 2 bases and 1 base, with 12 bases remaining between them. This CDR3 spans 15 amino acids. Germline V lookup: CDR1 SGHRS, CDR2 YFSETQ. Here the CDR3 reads CASSFGRKSQETQYF. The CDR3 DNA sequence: TGCGCCAGCAGCTTTGGCCGGAAGTCCCAAGAGACCCAGTACTTC.

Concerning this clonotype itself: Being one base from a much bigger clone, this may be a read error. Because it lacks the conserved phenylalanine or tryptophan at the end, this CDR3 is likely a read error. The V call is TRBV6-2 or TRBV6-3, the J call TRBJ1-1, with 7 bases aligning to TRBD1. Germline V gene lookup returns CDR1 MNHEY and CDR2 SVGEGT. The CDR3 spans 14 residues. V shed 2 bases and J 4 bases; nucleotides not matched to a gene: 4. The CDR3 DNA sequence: TGTGCCAGCAGTTACGTTCCAGGGGGCACTGAAGCTTTCATT. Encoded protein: CASSYVPGGTEAFI.

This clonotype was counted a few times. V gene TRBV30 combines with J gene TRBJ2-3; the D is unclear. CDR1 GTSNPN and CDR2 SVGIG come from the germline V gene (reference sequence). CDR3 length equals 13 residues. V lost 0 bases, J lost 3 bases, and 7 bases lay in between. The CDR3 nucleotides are TGTGCCTGGAGTGTACAGCTAACAGATACGCAGTATTTT. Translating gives CAWSVQLTDTQYF.

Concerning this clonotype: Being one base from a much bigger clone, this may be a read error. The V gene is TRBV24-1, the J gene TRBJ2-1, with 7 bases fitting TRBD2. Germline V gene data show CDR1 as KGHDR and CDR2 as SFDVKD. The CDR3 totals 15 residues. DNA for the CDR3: TGTGCCACCAGTGTTGGTAGCGGGTTATACAATGAGCAGCTCTTC. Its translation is CATSVGSGLYNEQLF.

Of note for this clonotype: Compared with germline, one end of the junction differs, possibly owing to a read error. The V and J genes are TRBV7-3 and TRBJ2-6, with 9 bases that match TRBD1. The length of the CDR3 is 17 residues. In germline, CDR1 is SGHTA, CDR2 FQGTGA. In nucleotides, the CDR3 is TGTGCCAGCAGCTCGGACAGGGGATCAGCTGGGGCCTACGTCCTGACTTTC. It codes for CASSSDRGSAGAYVLTF.

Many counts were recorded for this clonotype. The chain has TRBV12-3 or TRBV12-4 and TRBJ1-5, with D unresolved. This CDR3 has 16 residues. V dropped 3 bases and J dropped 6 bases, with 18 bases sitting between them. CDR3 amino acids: CASSLGGDGSRQPQHF. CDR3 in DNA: TGTGCCAGCAGTTTGGGCGGTGACGGGTCGCGTCAGCCCCAGCATTTT.

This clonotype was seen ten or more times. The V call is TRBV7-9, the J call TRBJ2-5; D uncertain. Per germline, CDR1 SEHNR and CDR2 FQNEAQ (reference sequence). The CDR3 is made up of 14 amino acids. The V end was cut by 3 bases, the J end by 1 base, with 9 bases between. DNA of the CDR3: TGTGCCAGCAGCTTCACCAGGAGCCAAGAGACCCAGTACTTC. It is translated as CASSFTRSQETQYF.

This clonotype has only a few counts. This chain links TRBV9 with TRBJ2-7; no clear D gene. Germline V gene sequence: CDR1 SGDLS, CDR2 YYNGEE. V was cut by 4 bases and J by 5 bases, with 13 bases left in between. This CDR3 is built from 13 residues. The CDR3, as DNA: TGTGCCAGCAGCCCCGGGCAGGTAGACGAGCAGTACTTC. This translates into CASSPGQVDEQYF.

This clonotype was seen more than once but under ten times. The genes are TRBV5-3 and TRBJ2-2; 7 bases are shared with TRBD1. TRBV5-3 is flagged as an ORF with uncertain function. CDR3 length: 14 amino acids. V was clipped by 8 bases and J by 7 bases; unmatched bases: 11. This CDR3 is CASSLPTGVGELFF. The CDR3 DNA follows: TGTGCCAGCAGCCTTCCCACAGGGGTCGGGGAGCTGTTTTTT.

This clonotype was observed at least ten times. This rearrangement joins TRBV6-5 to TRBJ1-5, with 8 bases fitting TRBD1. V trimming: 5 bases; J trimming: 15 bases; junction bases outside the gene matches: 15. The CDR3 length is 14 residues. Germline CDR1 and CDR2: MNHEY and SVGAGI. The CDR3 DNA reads TGTGCCAGCAGTACCGGGACAGGAGCAATATATCGGCATTTT. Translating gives CASSTGTGAIYRHF.

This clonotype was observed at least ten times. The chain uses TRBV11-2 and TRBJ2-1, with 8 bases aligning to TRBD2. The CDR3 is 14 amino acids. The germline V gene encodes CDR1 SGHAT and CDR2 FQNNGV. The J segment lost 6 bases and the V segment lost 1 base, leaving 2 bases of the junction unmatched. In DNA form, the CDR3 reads TGTGCCAGCAGCTTAGCTACTAGCGGCAATGAGCAGTTCTTC. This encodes CASSLATSGNEQFF.

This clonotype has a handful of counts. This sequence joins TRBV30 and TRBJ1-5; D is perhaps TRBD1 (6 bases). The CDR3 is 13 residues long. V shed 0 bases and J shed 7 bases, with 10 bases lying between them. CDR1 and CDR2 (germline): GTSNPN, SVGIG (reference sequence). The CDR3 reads CAWSVGGSQPQHF. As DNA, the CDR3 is TGTGCCTGGAGTGTAGGGGGTTCCCAGCCCCAGCATTTT.

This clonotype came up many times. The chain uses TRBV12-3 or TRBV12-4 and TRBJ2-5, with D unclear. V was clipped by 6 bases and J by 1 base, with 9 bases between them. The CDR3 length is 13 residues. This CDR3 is CASSEAVQETQYF. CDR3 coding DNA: TGTGCCAGCAGCGAGGCGGTCCAAGAGACCCAGTACTTC.

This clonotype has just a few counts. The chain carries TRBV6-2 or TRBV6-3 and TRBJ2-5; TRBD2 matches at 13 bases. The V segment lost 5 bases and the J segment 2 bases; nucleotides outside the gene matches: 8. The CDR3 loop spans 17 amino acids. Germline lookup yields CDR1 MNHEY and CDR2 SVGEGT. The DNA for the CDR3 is TGTGCCAGCAGTGAACTAGCGGGGGGGCCTGATCAAGAGACCCAGTACTTC. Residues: CASSELAGGPDQETQYF.

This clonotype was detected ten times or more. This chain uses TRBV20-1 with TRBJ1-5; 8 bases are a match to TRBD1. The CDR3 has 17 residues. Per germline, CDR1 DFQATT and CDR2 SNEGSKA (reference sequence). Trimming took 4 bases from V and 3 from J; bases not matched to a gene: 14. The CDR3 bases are TGCAGTGCTAACCAGGGGGCGAACTCCTACTCCAATCAGCCCCAGCATTTT. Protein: CSANQGANSYSNQPQHF.

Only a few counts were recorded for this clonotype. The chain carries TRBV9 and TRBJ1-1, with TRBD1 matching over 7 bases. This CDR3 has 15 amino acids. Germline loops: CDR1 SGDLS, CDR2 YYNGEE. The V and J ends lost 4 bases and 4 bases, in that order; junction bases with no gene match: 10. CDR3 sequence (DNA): TGTGCCAGCAGCCCTAGATACAGGGGACCCACTGAAGCTTTCTTT. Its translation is CASSPRYRGPTEAFF.

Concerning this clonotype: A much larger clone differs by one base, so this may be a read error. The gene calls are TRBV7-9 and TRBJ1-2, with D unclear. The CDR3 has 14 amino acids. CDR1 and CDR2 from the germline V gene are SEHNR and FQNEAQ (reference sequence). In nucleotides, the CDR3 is TGTGCCGGCAGCCCCCGGACTGGACTGGATGGCTACACCTTC. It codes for CAGSPRTGLDGYTF.

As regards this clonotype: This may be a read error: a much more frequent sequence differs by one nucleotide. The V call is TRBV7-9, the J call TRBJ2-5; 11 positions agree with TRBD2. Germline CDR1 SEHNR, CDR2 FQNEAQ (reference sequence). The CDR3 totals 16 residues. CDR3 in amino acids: CACSSTSGDTQETQYF. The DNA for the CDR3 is TGTGCCTGCAGCTCGACTAGCGGGGATACCCAAGAGACCCAGTACTTC.

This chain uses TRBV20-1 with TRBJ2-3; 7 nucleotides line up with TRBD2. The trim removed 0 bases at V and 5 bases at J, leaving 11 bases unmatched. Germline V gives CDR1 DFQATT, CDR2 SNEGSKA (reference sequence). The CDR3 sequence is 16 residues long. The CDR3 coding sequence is TGCAGTGCTAGAGATAAGGCTAGCGGCGGTATAGATACGCAGTATTTT. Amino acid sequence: CSARDKASGGIDTQYF.

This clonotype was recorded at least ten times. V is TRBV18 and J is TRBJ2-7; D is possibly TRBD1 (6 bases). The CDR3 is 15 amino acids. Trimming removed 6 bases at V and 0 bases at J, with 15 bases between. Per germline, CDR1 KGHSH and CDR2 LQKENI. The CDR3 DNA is TGTGCCAGCTCCCCGGTCAGGGGTAGCTCCTACGAGCAGTACTTC. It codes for CASSPVRGSSYEQYF.